There are a few counts of the clone carrying this T cell receptor beta chain. The antigen is not known. Clones were sequenced by immunoSEQ multiplex PCR, and TCRdb holds only the in-frame ones, with some missing. The table records about 5,600 clones, 66% of them present only once. The CDR3 totals 15 residues. V dropped 2 bases and J dropped 2 bases, with 13 bases sitting between them. Germline CDR1 and CDR2: SGHTS and YDEGEE. These data are taken from a study of T cell clonotyping in hematopoietic cell transplantation. Blood collection times were about day -28 and days 30, 100, 180 posttransplant. Study-wide points: Recipient TCR diversity dropped after transplant; expanded clonotypes rose from day 30 to 180.

The chain has TRBV5-8 and TRBJ1-2; no firm D call. The source is a male patient between 50 and 60 years old who had an allogeneic stem cell transplant from an unrelated donor, so the T cells may come from the graft donor. Some clones in this sample may be carry-over from other donors' samples. The source was PBMCs, collected 180 days after allogeneic stem cell transplant. The CDR3 region is CASSFLGIQNYGYTF. The CDR3 DNA reads as TGTGCCAGCAGCTTTTTGGGGATTCAAAACTATGGCTACACCTTC.